This TCR beta chain was sequenced for a study of T-cell reconstitution after alpha-beta-depleted transplantation in children. This clonotype was detected a few times. V trimming: 8 bases; J trimming: 7 bases; junction bases outside the gene matches: 17. CDR1 MDHEN and CDR2 SYDVKM come from the germline V gene. The CDR3 totals 15 residues. Molecular barcoding with unique molecular identifiers was used for the TCRbeta library. In TCRdb, the PCR reads were re-called with MiXCR into one record per CDR3 protein. The sample lists hundreds of thousands of distinct CDR3 sequences, about 33% occurring once. The sequence was collected from a human donor who donated a stem cell graft to a child with aplastic anemia. V is TRBV28 and J is TRBJ2-7, with 7 bases fitting TRBD2. The specimen was PBMCs from the stem cell graft donor, collected from the stem cell graft. The CDR3 sequence is CASLLASGAGGEQYF. The CDR3, as DNA: TGTGCCAGCCTCCTAGCCTCCGGGGCCGGGGGGGAGCAGTACTTC. Full variable domain (remainder filled in from reference TRBV28 and TRBJ2-7): DVKVTQSSRYLVKRTGEKVFLECVQDMDHENMFWYRQDPGLGLRLIYFSYDVKMKEKGDIPEGYSVSREKKERFSLILESASTNQTSMYLCASLLASGAGGEQYFGPGTRLTVT.